Presented here are 3 T cell receptor beta chains from one specimen sequenced in a study of CXCR3-negative and CXCR3-positive naive CD8 T cells. The study, taken as a whole, reports: More hydrophobic TRB CDR3s occurred in CXCR3-positive than in CXCR3-negative naive cells.

Which antigens these TCRs recognize remains unknown. Preparation of TRB cDNA libraries relied on 5' RACE carrying UMI labels. TCRdb re-called the 5' RACE reads; one entry per CDR3 protein, DNA not given. The sample shows 110,000 or so distinct CDR3 sequences, and just over 0.35% sits with its ten largest clones. The sample consisted of naive CXCR3+ CD8+ T cells from blood. The subset denotes: CD45RO-CCR7+CD27+CD95- naive CD8+ T cells expressing CXCR3 (TNR3+). All receptors come from a human donor in good health. Some clones in this sample may be carry-over from other donors' samples.

The CDR3 loop is CAISSGGMNTEAFF. J is TRBJ1-1 and V is TRBV10-3. This CDR3 has 14 residues. The germline CDR1 and CDR2 sequences are ENHRY and SYGVKD.

The rearrangement links TRBV6-2 or TRBV6-3 to TRBJ2-2; TCRdb names TRBD1, which stays unverified in the absence of DNA. This CDR3 spans 13 amino acids. Germline V CDR1 and CDR2: MNHEY, SVGEGT. CDR3 in amino acids: CASSPTPPGELFF.

The chain links TRBV4-1 to TRBJ2-7; TCRdb calls TRBD1, which cannot be checked without DNA. The CDR3 spans 13 residues. Germline values: CDR1 MGHRA, CDR2 YSYEKL. CDR3 residues: CASSLIVDNEQYF.